Listed below are T cell receptor beta chains from one sample, sequenced in a study of response to subunit inactivated influenza vaccine. One entry per CDR3 protein, called by TCRdb with MiXCR from the RT-PCR reads. Of about 500,000 distinct CDR3 sequences in the sample, 10% to 15% were seen once. The material was PBMCs from blood, obtained 45 days after vaccination. The receptors stem from a man aged 50 or older who received an inactivated influenza vaccine. Each CDR3 is given without its conserved first and last residue.

>TRBJ2-1|TRBV5-1
ASSLLRAIYNEQF
>TRBJ2-1|TRBV7-2
ASSLDSGERF
>TRBJ2-1|TRBV7-2
ASSEPGLAVNEQF
>TRBJ2-1|TRBV4-1
ASSQEGGVREPF
>TRBJ2-3|TRBV4-3
ASSQDHLAGQTDTQY
>TRBJ1-5|TRBV5-6
ASSSWTDQPQH
>TRBJ2-1|TRBV29-1
SAANNEQF
>TRBJ2-7|TRBV7-2
ASSLVGTDSYEQY
>TRBJ2-7|TRBV6-5
ASSYDRGLAHEQY
>TRBJ2-4|TRBV12-3/TRBV12-4
ASSPSTGDLNIQY
>TRBJ2-1|TRBV29-1
SVERGSYNEQF
>TRBJ2-1|TRBV28
ASRTPERGVSNEQF
>TRBJ2-7|TRBV7-2
ASSLVRDRLYEQY
>TRBJ1-1|TRBV6-1
ASRGGGPGEAF
>TRBJ2-4|TRBV11-2
ASSLQSKPEGAKNIQY
>TRBJ2-7|TRBV11-1
ASSLYSTGFEQY
>TRBJ2-5|TRBV7-8
ASSLVGLAGGRETQY
>TRBJ2-1|TRBV18
ASSPKGEQF
>TRBJ1-6|TRBV12-3/TRBV12-4
ASSFSRGLANNSPLH
>TRBJ2-3|TRBV6-2/TRBV6-3
ASSYPVETSGSRYTQY
>TRBJ2-3|TRBV5-1
ASSRGYSTDTQY
>TRBJ2-4|TRBV4-1
ASSQVFYRAGNIQY
>TRBJ1-2|TRBV10-3
AISDVEGLNYGYT
>TRBJ2-1|TRBV28
ASSWLAGATRSDEQF
>TRBJ2-7|TRBV11-2
ASSLGSEGSYEQY
>TRBJ2-7|TRBV28
ASSRQGKQY
>TRBJ1-1|TRBV7-2
ASSLGSGMNTEAF
>TRBJ2-1|TRBV12-3/TRBV12-4
ASTYGTSGVNEQF
>TRBJ1-4|TRBV7-2
ASSGQGNEKLF
>TRBJ1-1|TRBV29-1
SVEDIRVGGTGAF
>TRBJ1-5|TRBV20-1
SAPSGGGRPQH
>TRBJ1-2|TRBV20-1
SAVTGTPDNYGYT
>TRBJ2-5|TRBV7-2
ASSDTPGQQETQY
>TRBJ2-3|TRBV28
ASSSMDRASTDTQY
>TRBJ1-5|TRBV15
ATNWRASNQPQH
>TRBJ2-7|TRBV18
ASSPGGGSYEQY
>TRBJ2-3|TRBV6-5
ASSYSAGVTDTQY
>TRBJ2-5|TRBV20-1
SARAGAGSPETQY
>TRBJ1-2|TRBV3-1
ASSQVAGLYT
>TRBJ2-4|TRBV4-1
ASSQVGIKDIQY
>TRBJ2-2|TRBV20-1
CAREALAGAHTGELF
>TRBJ2-2|TRBV11-2
ASNLGYGSNTGELF
>TRBJ2-1|TRBV12-5
ASGLAGTGINEQF